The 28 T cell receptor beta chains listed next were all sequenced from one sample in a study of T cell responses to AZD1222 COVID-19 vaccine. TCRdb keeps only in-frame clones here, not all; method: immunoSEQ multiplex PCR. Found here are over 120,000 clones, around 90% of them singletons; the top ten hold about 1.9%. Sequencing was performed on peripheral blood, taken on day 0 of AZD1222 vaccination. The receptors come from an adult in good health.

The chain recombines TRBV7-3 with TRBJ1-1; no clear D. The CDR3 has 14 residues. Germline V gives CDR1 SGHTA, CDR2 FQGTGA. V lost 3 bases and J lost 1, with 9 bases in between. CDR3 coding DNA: TGTGCCAGCAGCTTCGACCCGTCGAACACTGAAGCTTTCTTT. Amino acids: CASSFDPSNTEAFF.

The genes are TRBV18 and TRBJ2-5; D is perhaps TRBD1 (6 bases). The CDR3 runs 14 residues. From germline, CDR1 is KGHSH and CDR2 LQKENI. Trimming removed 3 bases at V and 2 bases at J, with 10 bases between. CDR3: CASSPGQQQETQYF. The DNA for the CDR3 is TGTGCCAGCTCACCCGGACAGCAACAAGAGACCCAGTACTTC. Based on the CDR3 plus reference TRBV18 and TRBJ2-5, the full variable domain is NAGVMQNPRHLVRRRGQEARLRCSPMKGHSHVYWYRQLPEEGLKFMVYLQKENIIDESGMPKERFSAEFPKEGPSILRIQQVVRGDSAAYFCASSPGQQQETQYFGPGTRLLVL.

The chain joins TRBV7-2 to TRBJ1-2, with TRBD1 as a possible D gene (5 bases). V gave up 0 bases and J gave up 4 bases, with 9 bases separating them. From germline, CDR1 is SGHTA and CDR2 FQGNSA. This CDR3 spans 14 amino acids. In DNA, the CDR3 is TGTGCCAGCAGCTTAGCGCCCGGGGCCTATGGCTACACCTTC. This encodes CASSLAPGAYGYTF.

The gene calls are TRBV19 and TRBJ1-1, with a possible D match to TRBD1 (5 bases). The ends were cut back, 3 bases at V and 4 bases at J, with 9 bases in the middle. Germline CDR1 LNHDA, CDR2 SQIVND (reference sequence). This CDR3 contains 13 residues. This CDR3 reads CASSMGRATEAFF. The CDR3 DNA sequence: TGTGCCAGTAGTATGGGCAGGGCCACTGAAGCTTTCTTT.

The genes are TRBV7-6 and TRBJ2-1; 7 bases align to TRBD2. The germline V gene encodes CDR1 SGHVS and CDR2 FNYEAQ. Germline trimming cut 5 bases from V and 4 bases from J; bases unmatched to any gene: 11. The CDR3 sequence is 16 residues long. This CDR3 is CASSPGGLGLYNEQFF. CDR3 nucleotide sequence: TGTGCCAGCAGCCCCGGGGGGTTGGGACTTTACAATGAGCAGTTCTTC.

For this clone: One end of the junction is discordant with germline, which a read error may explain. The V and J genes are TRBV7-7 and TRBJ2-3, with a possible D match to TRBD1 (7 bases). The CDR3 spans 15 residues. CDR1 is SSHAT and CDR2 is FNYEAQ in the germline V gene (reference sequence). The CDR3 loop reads CASSLGGGRTDTQYF. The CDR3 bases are TGTGCTAGCAGCTTAGGAGGGGGCCGCACAGATACGCAGTATTTT.

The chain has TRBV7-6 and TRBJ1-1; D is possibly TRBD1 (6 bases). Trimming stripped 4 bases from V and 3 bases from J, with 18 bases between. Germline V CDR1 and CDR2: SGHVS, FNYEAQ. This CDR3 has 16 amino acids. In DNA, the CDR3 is TGTGCCAGCAGCTCAAGGGGGTTAGGTCGGGACACTGAAGCTTTCTTT. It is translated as CASSSRGLGRDTEAFF.

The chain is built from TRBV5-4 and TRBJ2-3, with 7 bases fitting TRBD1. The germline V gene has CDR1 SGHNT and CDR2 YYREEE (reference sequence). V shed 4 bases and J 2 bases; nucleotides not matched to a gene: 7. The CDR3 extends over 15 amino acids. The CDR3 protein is CASSAAGGITDTQYF. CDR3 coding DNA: TGTGCCAGCAGCGCGGCAGGGGGTATCACAGATACGCAGTATTTT.

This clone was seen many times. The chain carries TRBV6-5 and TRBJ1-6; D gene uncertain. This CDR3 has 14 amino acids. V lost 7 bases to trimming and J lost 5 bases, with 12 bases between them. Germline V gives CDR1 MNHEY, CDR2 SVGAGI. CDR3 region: CASTSVEDNSPLHF. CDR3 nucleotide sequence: TGTGCCAGCACTAGTGTGGAAGATAATTCACCCCTCCACTTT.

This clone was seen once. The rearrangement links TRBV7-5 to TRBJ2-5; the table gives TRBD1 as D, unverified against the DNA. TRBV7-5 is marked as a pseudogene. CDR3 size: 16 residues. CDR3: CARSSHRDTQQETQYF. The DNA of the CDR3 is TGTGCCAGAAGCTCACACCGGGACACCCAACAGGAGACCCAGTACTTC.

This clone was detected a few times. The CDR3 bases are TGTGCCAGCAGCGTAGGCGGGGGGGACGCCAACACTGAAGCTTTCTTT. Amino acids: CASSVGGGDANTEAFF. The rearrangement uses TRBV9 and TRBJ1-1, with a weak D call TRBD1 (5 bases). The germline V gene encodes CDR1 SGDLS and CDR2 YYNGEE. The CDR3 is 16 residues long. The V end was cut by 0 bases, the J end by 2 bases, with 14 bases between. Full variable domain (rest looked up from reference TRBV9 and TRBJ1-1): DSGVTQTPKHLITATGQRVTLRCSPRSGDLSVYWYQQSLDQGLQFLIQYYNGEERAKGNILERFSAQQFPDLHSELNLSSLELGDSALYFCASSVGGGDANTEAFFGQGTRLTVV.

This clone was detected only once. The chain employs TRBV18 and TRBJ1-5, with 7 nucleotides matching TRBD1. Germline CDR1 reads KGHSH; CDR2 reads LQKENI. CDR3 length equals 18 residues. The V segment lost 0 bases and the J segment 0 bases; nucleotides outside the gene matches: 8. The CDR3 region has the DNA TGTGCCAGCTCACCACCTGGGGGAGGGGGCCATAGCAATCAGCCCCAGCATTTT. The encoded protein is CASSPPGGGGHSNQPQHF. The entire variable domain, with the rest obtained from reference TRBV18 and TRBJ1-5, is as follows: NAGVMQNPRHLVRRRGQEARLRCSPMKGHSHVYWYRQLPEEGLKFMVYLQKENIIDESGMPKERFSAEFPKEGPSILRIQQVVRGDSAAYFCASSPPGGGGHSNQPQHFGDGTRLSIL.

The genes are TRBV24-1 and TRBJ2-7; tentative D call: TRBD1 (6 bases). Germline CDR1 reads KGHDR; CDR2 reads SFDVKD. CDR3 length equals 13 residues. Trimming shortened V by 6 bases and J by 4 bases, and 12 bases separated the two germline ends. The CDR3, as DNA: TGTGCCACCAGTCCGGCAGGGGATTACGAGCAGTACTTC. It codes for CATSPAGDYEQYF.

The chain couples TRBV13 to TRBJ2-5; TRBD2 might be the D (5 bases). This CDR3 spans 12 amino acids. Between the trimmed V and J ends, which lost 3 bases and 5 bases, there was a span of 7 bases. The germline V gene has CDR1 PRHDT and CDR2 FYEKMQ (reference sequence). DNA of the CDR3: TGTGCCAGCAGCTTGACGGGGGAGACCCAGTACTTC. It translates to CASSLTGETQYF. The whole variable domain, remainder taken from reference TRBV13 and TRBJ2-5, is AAGVIQSPRHLIKEKRETATLKCYPIPRHDTVYWYQQGPGQDPQFLISFYEKMQSDKGSIPDRFSAQQFSDYHSELNMSSLELGDSALYFCASSLTGETQYFGPGTRLLVL.

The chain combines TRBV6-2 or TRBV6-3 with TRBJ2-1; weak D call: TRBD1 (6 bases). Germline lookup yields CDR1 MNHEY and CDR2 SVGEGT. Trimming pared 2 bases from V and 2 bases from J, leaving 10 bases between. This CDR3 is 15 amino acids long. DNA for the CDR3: TGTGCCAGCAGTTACGGGGGACACCCCTACAATGAGCAGTTCTTC. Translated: CASSYGGHPYNEQFF.

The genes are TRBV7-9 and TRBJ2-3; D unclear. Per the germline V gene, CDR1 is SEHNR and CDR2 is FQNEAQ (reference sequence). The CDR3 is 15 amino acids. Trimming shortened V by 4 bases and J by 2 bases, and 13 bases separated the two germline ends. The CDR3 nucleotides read TGTGCCAGCAGCTCCAGGACCGCACTCACAGATACGCAGTATTTT. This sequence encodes CASSSRTALTDTQYF.

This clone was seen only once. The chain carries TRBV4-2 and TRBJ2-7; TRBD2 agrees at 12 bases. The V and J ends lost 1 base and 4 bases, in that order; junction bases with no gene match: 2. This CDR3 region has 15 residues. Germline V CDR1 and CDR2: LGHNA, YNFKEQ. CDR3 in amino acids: CASSQALAGGYEQYF. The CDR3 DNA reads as TGTGCCAGCAGCCAAGCCCTAGCGGGGGGGTACGAGCAGTACTTC.

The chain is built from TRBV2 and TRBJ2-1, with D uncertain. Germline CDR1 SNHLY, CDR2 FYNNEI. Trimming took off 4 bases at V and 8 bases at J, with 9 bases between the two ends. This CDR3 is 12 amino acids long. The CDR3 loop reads CASSAVLDEQFF. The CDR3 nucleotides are TGTGCCAGCAGTGCCGTATTGGATGAGCAGTTCTTC.

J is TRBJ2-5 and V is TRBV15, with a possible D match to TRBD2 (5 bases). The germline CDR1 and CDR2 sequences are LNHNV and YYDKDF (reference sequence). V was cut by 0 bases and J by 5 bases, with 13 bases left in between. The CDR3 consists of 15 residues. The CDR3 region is CATSRDLGSVETQYF. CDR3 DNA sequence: TGTGCCACCAGCAGAGATCTGGGGAGTGTGGAGACCCAGTACTTC.

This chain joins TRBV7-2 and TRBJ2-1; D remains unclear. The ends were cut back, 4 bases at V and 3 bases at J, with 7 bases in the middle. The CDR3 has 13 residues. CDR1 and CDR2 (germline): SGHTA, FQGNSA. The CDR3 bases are TGTGCCAGCAGCTCAGCCCTCTACAATGAGCAGTTCTTC. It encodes CASSSALYNEQFF.

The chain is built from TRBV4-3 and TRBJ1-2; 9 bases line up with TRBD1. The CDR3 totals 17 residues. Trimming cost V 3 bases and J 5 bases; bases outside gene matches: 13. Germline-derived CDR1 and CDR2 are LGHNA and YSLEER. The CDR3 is CASSQDQEGQGWYGYTF. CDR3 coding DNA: TGCGCCAGCAGCCAGGATCAGGAAGGACAGGGGTGGTATGGCTACACCTTC.

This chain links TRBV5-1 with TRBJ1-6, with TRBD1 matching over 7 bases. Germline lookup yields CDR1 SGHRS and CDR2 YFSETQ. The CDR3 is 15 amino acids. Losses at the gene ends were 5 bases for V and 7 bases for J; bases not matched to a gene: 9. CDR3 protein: CASSYRQGLNSPLHF. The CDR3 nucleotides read TGCGCCAGCAGTTATAGACAGGGACTAAATTCACCCCTCCACTTT.

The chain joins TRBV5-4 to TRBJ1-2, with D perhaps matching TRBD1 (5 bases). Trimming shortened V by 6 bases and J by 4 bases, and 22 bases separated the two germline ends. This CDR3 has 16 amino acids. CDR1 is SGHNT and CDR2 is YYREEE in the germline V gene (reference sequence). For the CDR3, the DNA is TGTGCCAGCACTTCAGGTTTTGCGGGGCGTAGCTATGGCTACACCTTC. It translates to CASTSGFAGRSYGYTF.

CDR3 residues: CASSYSESYTGELFF. CDR3 DNA: TGTGCCAGCAGTTACTCGGAGAGTTACACCGGGGAGCTGTTTTTT. The chain carries TRBV6-5 and TRBJ2-2; the D is unclear. The ends were cut back, 0 bases at V and 3 bases at J, with 8 bases in the middle. CDR1 MNHEY and CDR2 SVGAGI come from the germline V gene. This CDR3 is 15 amino acids long.

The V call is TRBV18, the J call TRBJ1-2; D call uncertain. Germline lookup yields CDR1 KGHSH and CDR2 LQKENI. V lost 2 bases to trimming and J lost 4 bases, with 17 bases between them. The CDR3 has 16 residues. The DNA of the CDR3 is TGTGCCAGCTCACCAAGATCAACAGCCAACCCCTATGGCTACACCTTC. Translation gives CASSPRSTANPYGYTF.

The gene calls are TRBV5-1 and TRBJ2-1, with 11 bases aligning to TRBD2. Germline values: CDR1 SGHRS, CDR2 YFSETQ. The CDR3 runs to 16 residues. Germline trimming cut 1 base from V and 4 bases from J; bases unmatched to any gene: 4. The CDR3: CASSLSVAGGYNEQFF. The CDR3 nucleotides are TGCGCCAGCAGCTTGAGCGTAGCGGGGGGGTACAATGAGCAGTTCTTC.

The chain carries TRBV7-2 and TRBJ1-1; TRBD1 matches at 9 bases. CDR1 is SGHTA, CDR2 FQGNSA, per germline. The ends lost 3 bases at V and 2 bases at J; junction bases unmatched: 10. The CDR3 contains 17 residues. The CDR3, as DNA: TGTGCCAGCAGCTTCCCCTACGACAGGGGGGCTAACACTGAAGCTTTCTTT. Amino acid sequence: CASSFPYDRGANTEAFF.

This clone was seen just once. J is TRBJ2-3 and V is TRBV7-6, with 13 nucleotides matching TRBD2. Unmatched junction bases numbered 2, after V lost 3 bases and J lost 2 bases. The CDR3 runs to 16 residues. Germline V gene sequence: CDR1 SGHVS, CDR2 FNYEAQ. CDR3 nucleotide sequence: TGTGCCAGCAGCTTTGGACTAGCGGGGGACACAGATACGCAGTATTTT. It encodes CASSFGLAGDTDTQYF.